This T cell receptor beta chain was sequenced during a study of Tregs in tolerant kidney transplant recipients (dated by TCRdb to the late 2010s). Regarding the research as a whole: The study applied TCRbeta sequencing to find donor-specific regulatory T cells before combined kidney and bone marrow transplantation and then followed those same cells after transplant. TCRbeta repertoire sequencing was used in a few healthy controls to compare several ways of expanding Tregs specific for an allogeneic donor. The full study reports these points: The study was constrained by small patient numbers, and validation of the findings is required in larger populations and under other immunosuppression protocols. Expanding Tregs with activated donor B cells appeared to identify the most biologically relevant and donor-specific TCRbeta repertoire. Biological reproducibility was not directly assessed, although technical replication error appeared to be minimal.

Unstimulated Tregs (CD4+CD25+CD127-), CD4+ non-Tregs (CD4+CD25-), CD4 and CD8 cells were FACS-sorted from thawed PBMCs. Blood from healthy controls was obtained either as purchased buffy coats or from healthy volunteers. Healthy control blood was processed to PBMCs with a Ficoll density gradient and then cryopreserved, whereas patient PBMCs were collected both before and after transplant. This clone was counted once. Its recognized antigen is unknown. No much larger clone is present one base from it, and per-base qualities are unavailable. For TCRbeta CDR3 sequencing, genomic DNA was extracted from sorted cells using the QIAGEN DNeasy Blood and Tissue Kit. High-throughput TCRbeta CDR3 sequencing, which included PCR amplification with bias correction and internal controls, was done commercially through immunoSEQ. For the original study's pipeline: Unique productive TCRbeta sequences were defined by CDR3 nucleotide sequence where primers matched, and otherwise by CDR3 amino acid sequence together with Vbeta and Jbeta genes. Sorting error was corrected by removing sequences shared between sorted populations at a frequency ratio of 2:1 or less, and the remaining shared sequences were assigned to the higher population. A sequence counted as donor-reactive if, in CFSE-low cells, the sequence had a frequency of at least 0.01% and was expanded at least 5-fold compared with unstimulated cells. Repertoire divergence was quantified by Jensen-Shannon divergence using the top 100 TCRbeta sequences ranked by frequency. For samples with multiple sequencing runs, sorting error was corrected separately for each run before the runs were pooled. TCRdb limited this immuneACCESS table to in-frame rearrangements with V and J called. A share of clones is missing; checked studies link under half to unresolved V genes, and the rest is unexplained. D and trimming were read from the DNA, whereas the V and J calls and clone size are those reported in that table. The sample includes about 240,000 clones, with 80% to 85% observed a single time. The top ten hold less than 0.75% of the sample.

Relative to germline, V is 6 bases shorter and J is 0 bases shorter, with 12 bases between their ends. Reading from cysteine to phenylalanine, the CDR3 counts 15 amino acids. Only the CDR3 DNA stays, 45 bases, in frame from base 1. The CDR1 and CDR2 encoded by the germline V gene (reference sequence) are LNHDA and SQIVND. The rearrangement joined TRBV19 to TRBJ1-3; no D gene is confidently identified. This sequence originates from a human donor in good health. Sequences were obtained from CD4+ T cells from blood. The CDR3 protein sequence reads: CASSSDWNSGNTIYF. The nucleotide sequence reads TGTGCCAGTAGCTCCGACTGGAACTCTGGAAACACCATATATTTT. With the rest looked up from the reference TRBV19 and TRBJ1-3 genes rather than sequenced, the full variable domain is DGGITQSPKYLFRKEGQNVTLSCEQNLNHDAMYWYRQDPGQGLRLIYYSQIVNDFQKGDIAEGYSVSREKKESFPLTVTSAQKNPTAFYLCASSSDWNSGNTIYFGEGSWLTVV.